What follows are 7 T cell receptor beta chains derived from one specimen sequenced in a study of beta chain features in type 1 diabetes. Every bit of the isolated RNA underwent reverse transcription, so sequencing read expressed TCRB transcripts. The assay was immunoSEQ multiplex PCR, and TCRdb's table has in-frame clones only and misses some. This table holds just over 600,000 clones, less than 20% found once. The specimen was naive CD4+ T cells from blood. These TCRs come from a man in his late teens or twenties in good health.

This clone appeared a few times. The genes are TRBV5-6 and TRBJ2-5; the D gene is possibly TRBD1 (5 bases). CDR1 and CDR2 (germline): SGHDT, YYEEEE. The ends were cut back, 4 bases at V and 1 base at J, with 20 bases in the middle. The CDR3 has 17 amino acids. The CDR3 reads CASSRRASGKVQETQYF. For the CDR3, the DNA is TGTGCCAGCAGCCGTAGGGCCTCAGGGAAGGTCCAAGAGACCCAGTACTTC.

This clone was counted a few times. This chain connects TRBV5-1 to TRBJ1-5; TRBD1 agrees at 10 bases. The CDR3 runs to 17 residues. From germline, CDR1 is SGHRS and CDR2 YFSETQ. Losses at the gene ends were 3 bases for V and 1 base for J; bases not matched to a gene: 7. The CDR3, as DNA: TGCGCCAGCAGCTGGGGGACAGGGGCAAGCAGCAATCAGCCCCAGCATTTT. Residues: CASSWGTGASSNQPQHF.

This chain connects TRBV9 to TRBJ1-1, with no clear D. Trimming took 0 bases from V and 5 from J, leaving 8 bases between them. CDR3 size: 13 residues. Germline CDR1 and CDR2: SGDLS and YYNGEE. CDR3 region: CASSVAGKTEAFF. CDR3 nucleotides: TGTGCCAGCAGCGTAGCGGGGAAGACTGAAGCTTTCTTT.

V and J are TRBV29-1 and TRBJ2-5, with a possible D match to TRBD2 (5 bases). The V gene's germline CDR1 is SQVTM and CDR2 ANQGSEA. This CDR3 comprises 16 residues. The V end lost 1 base, the J end lost 0 bases, and 15 bases lay between the germline ends. As DNA, the CDR3 is TGCAGCGTTGAAGGAGAGGGCGGAGGTTACCAAGAGACCCAGTACTTC. This gives the protein CSVEGEGGGYQETQYF. The full variable domain, rest sourced from reference TRBV29-1 and TRBJ2-5, is SAVISQKPSRDICQRGTSLTIQCQVDSQVTMMFWYRQQPGQSLTLIATANQGSEATYESGFVIDKFPISRPNLTFSTLTVSNMSPEDSSIYLCSVEGEGGGYQETQYFGPGTRLLVL.

J is TRBJ1-5 and V is TRBV10-3, with 7 bases aligning to TRBD1. Germline V gene data show CDR1 as ENHRY and CDR2 as SYGVKD. The CDR3 extends over 15 amino acids. V was pared by 2 bases and J by 3 bases, with 4 bases of the junction left unmatched. CDR3 in amino acids: CAISEAGTVNQPQHF. In DNA form, the CDR3 reads TGTGCCATCAGTGAGGCGGGGACAGTCAATCAGCCCCAGCATTTT.

This chain uses TRBV27 with TRBJ2-7; D is possibly TRBD2 (6 bases). Germline V gene sequence: CDR1 MNHEY, CDR2 SMNVEV (reference sequence). This CDR3 spans 15 amino acids. V dropped 3 bases and J dropped 9 bases, with 21 bases sitting between them. CDR3 residues: CASSFDRDSPVGQYF. Written as DNA, the CDR3 is TGTGCCAGCAGTTTCGACCGGGACTCCCCCGTCGGGCAGTACTTC.

In its sample, this clone was seen a few times. This sequence joins TRBV6-5 and TRBJ2-1, with 9 positions matching TRBD2. Losses at the gene ends were 7 bases for V and 5 bases for J; bases not matched to a gene: 9. Germline-derived CDR1 and CDR2 are MNHEY and SVGAGI. This CDR3 is built from 15 residues. CDR3 nucleotide sequence: TGTGCCAGCAAAAGCGGGGCTAGCGGGAACAATGAGCAGTTCTTC. Its protein product is CASKSGASGNNEQFF.